This TCR beta chain appears in the sequencing data of a study of CD8 T cells in Susac syndrome. Notes on this clonotype: As yet, its antigen is unknown.

V lost 3 bases, J lost 2 bases, and 12 bases lay in between. CDR3 length equals 15 residues. The V gene's germline CDR1 is LNHDA and CDR2 SQIVND (reference sequence). CD8+ and CD4+ T cells from blood underwent TCR beta sequencing. The healthy controls were matched to patients by age and sex. Findings and caveats of the study: The authors acknowledged that the study's TCR sequencing and HLA analysis involved relatively few individuals.

cDNA came from about 0.5 to 1 ug RNA primed by random hexamers. With immunoSEQ multiplex PCR, TCR beta CDR3 was amplified across 54 Vbeta and 13 Jbeta. TCRdb itself ran the immunoSEQ multiplex PCR reads through MiXCR, one entry per CDR3 protein. The top ten clones hold more than 0.095% of a sample with roughly 130,000 distinct CDR3 sequences, nearly 95% of them seen once. Sequences were obtained from CD4+ T cells from PBMCs. The V call is TRBV19, the J call TRBJ2-3; D is perhaps TRBD1 (5 bases). The sequence was obtained from a human donor in good health. The CDR3 loop is CASSIRGRDTDTQYF. For the CDR3, the DNA is TGTGCCAGTAGTATTAGAGGCAGGGACACAGATACGCAGTATTTT.